Below are 12 T cell receptor beta chains sequenced from a single sample in a study of blood T cell repertoires in COVID-19. Assay: immunoSEQ multiplex PCR; the TCRdb copy retains only in-frame clones and omits some. The sample comprises 150,000 to 200,000 clones, around 80% of which are singletons, and about a fifth rests with the top ten. Sequenced: peripheral blood. The receptor source for this set is a woman aged 80 or over with acute or convalescent COVID-19.

V gene TRBV6-5 combines with J gene TRBJ2-7, with 7 bases fitting TRBD1. Trimming at V came to 2 bases and at J to 3 bases, leaving 4 bases not matched to a gene. Germline V gives CDR1 MNHEY, CDR2 SVGAGI. The CDR3 has 14 residues. CDR3 region: CASSYGRQGYEQYF. CDR3 DNA: TGTGCCAGCAGTTACGGGAGACAGGGCTACGAGCAGTACTTC.

This clone was seen a single time. The V gene is TRBV30, the J gene TRBJ2-7; possibly TRBD1 for D (5 bases). This CDR3 contains 14 residues. V lost 2 bases and J 5 bases, leaving 16 bases between the germline ends. Germline V CDR1 and CDR2: GTSNPN, SVGIG (reference sequence). CDR3 DNA: TGTGCCTGGAGTCCGCAGGGAAGAATCGACGAGCAGTACTTC. It translates to CAWSPQGRIDEQYF.

The chain combines TRBV2 with TRBJ2-2; 9 bases match TRBD2. Unmatched junction bases numbered 7, after V lost 8 bases and J lost 3 bases. The CDR3 totals 15 residues. Germline values: CDR1 SNHLY, CDR2 FYNNEI. The CDR3 loop reads CASGGAGGHTGELFF. CDR3 in DNA: TGTGCCAGCGGCGGGGCGGGAGGGCACACCGGGGAGCTGTTTTTT.

V gene TRBV19 combines with J gene TRBJ2-1; D is perhaps TRBD1 (5 bases). Trimming cost V 3 bases and J 4 bases, with 13 bases left between them. The CDR3 covers 15 residues. Germline values: CDR1 LNHDA, CDR2 SQIVND (reference sequence). This CDR3 reads CASSIGAAEYNEQFF. Written as DNA, the CDR3 is TGTGCCAGTAGTATTGGGGCGGCAGAGTACAATGAGCAGTTCTTC. The full variable domain, its missing parts supplied by reference TRBV19 and TRBJ2-1, is DGGITQSPKYLFRKEGQNVTLSCEQNLNHDAMYWYRQDPGQGLRLIYYSQIVNDFQKGDIAEGYSVSREKKESFPLTVTSAQKNPTAFYLCASSIGAAEYNEQFFGPGTRLTVL.

This clone was seen only a few times. The chain links TRBV29-1 to TRBJ1-1; D possibly corresponds to TRBD1 (5 bases). The CDR3 extends over 13 amino acids. CDR1 and CDR2 from the germline V gene are SQVTM and ANQGSEA. Trimming stripped 7 bases from V and 0 bases from J, with 12 bases between. CDR3 region: CSGRLQVNTEAFF. CDR3 nucleotides: TGCAGCGGCCGATTACAGGTGAACACTGAAGCTTTCTTT.

There are a few counts of this clone. The genes are TRBV28 and TRBJ2-2, with 10 nucleotides matching TRBD2. The CDR3 runs 17 residues. Trimming took 4 bases from V and 1 from J; bases not matched to a gene: 6. The germline CDR1 and CDR2 sequences are MDHEN and SYDVKM. Written as DNA, the CDR3 is TGTGCCAGCAGTTCAAGGACTAGCGGAGAGAACACCGGGGAGCTGTTTTTT. This translates into CASSSRTSGENTGELFF.

The rearrangement uses TRBV7-8 and TRBJ2-3; TRBD2 aligns across 11 bases. Per the germline V gene, CDR1 is SGHVS and CDR2 is FQNEAQ. The CDR3 extends over 14 amino acids. V lost 7 bases and J lost 2; bases outside the gene matches: 2. CDR3 DNA sequence: TGTGCCAGCACACTAGCGGGAGCCACAGATACGCAGTATTTT. It encodes CASTLAGATDTQYF.

This chain connects TRBV19 to TRBJ2-4; TRBD2 matches 7 bases. With 1 base clipped from V and 0 bases from J, the junction kept 3 bases outside the gene matches. In germline, CDR1 is LNHDA, CDR2 SQIVND (reference sequence). The CDR3 covers 16 residues. The CDR3 spells CASSIGGGLAKNIQYF. In DNA form, the CDR3 reads TGTGCCAGTAGTATAGGGGGGGGATTAGCCAAAAACATTCAGTACTTC.

The gene calls are TRBV5-1 and TRBJ2-6; a weak D match, TRBD1 (6 bases). The CDR3 runs 15 residues. Trimming took off 2 bases at V and 4 bases at J, with 10 bases between the two ends. Germline V gene lookup returns CDR1 SGHRS and CDR2 YFSETQ. CDR3 sequence reads: CASSFSGDGANVLTF. As DNA, the CDR3 is TGCGCCAGCAGCTTCTCAGGGGACGGGGCCAACGTCCTGACTTTC.

This rearrangement joins TRBV4-1 to TRBJ2-7; tentatively, D is TRBD1 (5 bases). V shed 2 bases and J shed 8 bases, with 13 bases lying between them. The CDR3 totals 13 residues. The germline gives CDR1 MGHRA, CDR2 YSYEKL. CDR3 loop: CASSQTPGFQQYF. DNA for the CDR3: TGCGCCAGCAGCCAAACTCCAGGGTTCCAGCAGTACTTC.

This clone was recorded only once. The rearrangement joins TRBV10-1 to TRBJ2-1, with TRBD2 matching over 12 bases. This CDR3 is 19 amino acids long. After removal of 4 bases from V and 0 bases from J, the junction contained 10 bases not matched to a gene. Germline CDR1 is WNHNN and CDR2 is SYGVQD (reference sequence). The CDR3 sequence is CASSAQPGLAGSSYNEQFF. Written as DNA, the CDR3 is TGCGCCAGCAGTGCCCAGCCCGGACTAGCGGGATCCTCCTACAATGAGCAGTTCTTC.

The chain couples TRBV7-8 to TRBJ2-2, with D possibly being TRBD2 (6 bases). CDR3 length equals 18 residues. From germline, CDR1 is SGHVS and CDR2 FQNEAQ. Trimming took 0 bases from V and 1 from J, leaving 15 bases between them. In nucleotides, the CDR3 is TGTGCCAGCAGCTTAGCGCACAAGACTAGAGGGAACACCGGGGAGCTGTTTTTT. It encodes CASSLAHKTRGNTGELFF.